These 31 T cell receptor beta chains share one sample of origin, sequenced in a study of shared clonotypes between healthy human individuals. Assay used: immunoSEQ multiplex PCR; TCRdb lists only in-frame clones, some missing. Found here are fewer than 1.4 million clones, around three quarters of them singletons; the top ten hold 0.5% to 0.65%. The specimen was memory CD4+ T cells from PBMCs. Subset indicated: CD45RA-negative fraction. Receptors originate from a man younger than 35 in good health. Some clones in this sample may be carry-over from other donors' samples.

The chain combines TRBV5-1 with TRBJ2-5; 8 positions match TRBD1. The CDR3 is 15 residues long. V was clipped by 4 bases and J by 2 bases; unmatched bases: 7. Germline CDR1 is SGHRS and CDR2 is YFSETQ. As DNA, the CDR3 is TGCGCCAGCAGCAGCGGACAGGGCGGACAAGAGACCCAGTACTTC. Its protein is CASSSGQGGQETQYF.

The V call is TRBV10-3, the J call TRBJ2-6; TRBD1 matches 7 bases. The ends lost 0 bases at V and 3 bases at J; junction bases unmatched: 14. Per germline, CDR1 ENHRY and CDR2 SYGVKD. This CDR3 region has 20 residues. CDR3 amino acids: CAISESARTSQGSGANVLTF. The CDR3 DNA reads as TGTGCCATCAGTGAGTCCGCTCGGACTTCACAGGGGAGTGGGGCCAACGTCCTGACTTTC.

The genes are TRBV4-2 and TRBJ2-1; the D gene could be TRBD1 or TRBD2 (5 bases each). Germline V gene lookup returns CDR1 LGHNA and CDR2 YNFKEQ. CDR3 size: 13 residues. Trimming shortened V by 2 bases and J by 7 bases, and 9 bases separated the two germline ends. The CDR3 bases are TGTGCCAGCAGCCAAAAATGGGGGAATGAGCAGTTCTTC. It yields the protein CASSQKWGNEQFF.

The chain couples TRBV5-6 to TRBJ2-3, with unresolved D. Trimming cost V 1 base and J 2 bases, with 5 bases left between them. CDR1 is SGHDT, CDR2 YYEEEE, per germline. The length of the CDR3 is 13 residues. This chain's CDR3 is CASSLTPTDTQYF. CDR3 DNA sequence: TGTGCCAGCAGCTTGACCCCCACAGATACGCAGTATTTT.

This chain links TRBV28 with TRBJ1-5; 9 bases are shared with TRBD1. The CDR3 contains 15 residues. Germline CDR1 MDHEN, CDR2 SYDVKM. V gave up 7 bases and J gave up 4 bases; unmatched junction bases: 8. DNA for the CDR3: TGTGCCAGCAAGACAGGACAGGGGTATAATCAGCCCCAGCATTTT. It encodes CASKTGQGYNQPQHF.

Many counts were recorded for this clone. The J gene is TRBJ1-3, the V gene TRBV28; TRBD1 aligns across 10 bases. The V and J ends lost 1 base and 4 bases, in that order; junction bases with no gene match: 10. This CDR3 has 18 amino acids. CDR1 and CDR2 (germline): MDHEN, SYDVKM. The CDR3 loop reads CASSLLGNLDRGGNTIYF. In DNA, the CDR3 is TGTGCCAGCAGTTTATTAGGGAATCTGGACAGGGGGGGAAACACCATATATTTT.

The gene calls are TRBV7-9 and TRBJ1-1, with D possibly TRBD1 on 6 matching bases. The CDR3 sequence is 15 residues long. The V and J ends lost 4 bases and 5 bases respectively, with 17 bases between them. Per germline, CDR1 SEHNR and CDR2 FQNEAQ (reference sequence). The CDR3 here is CASSSGLDRATEAFF. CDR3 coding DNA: TGTGCCAGCAGCTCCGGCTTGGACAGAGCGACTGAAGCTTTCTTT.

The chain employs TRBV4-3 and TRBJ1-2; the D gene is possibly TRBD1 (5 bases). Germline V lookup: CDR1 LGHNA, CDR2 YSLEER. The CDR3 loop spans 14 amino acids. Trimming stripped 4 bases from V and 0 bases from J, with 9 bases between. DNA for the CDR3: TGCGCCAGCAGCCCTGGGGGTGCTAACTATGGCTACACCTTC. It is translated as CASSPGGANYGYTF.

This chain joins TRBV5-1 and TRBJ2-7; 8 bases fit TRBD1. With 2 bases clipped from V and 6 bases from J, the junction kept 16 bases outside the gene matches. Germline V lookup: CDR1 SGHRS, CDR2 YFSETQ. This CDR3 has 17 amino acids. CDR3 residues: CASSFGFETGATREQYF. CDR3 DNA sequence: TGCGCCAGCAGCTTTGGGTTTGAGACAGGGGCGACTCGCGAGCAGTACTTC.

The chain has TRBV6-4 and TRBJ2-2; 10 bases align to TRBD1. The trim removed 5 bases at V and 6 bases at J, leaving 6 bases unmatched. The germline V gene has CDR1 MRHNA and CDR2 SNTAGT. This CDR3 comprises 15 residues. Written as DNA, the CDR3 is TGTGCCAGCAGTTACACCGGACAGGGGGCCGGGGAGCTGTTTTTT. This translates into CASSYTGQGAGELFF.

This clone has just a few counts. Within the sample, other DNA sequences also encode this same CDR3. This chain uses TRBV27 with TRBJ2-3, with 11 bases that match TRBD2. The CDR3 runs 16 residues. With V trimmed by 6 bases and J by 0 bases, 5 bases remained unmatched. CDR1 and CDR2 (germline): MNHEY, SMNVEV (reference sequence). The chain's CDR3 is CASRILAGASTDTQYF. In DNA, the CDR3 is TGTGCCAGCAGAATACTAGCGGGAGCTAGCACAGATACGCAGTATTTT.

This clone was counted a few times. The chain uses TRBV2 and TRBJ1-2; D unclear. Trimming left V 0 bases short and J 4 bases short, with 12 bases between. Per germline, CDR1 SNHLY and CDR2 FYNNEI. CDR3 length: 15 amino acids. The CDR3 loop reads CASSEAKDGPYGYTF. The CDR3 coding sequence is TGTGCCAGCAGTGAAGCTAAGGACGGACCCTATGGCTACACCTTC.

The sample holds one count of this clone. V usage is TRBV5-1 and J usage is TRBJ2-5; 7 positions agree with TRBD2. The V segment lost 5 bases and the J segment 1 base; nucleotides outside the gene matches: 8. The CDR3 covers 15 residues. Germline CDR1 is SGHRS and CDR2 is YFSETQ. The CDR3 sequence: CASRTLAGAQETQYF. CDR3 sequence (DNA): TGCGCCAGCAGAACTTTGGCGGGAGCCCAAGAGACCCAGTACTTC.

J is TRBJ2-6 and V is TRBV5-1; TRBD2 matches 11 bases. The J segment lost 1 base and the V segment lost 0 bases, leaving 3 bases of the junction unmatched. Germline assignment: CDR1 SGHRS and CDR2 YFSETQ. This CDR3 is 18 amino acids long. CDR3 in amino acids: CASSLGTSGSSGANVLTF. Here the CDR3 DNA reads TGCGCCAGCAGCTTGGGAACTAGCGGGAGTTCTGGGGCCAACGTCCTGACTTTC.

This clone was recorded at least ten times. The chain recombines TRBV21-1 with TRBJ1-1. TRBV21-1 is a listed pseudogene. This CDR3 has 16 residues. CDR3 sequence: CASSKDGPNANTEAFF. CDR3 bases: TGTGCCAGCAGCAAAGACGGGCCGAATGCTAACACTGAAGCTTTCTTT.

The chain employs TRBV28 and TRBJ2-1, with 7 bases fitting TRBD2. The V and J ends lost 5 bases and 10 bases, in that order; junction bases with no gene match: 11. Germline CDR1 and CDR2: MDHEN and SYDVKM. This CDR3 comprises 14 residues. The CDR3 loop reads CASSTGTTIFEQFF. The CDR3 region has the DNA TGTGCCAGCAGTACCGGGACTACGATCTTCGAGCAGTTCTTC. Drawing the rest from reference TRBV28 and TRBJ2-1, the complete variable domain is DVKVTQSSRYLVKRTGEKVFLECVQDMDHENMFWYRQDPGLGLRLIYFSYDVKMKEKGDIPEGYSVSREKKERFSLILESASTNQTSMYLCASSTGTTIFEQFFGPGTRLTVL.

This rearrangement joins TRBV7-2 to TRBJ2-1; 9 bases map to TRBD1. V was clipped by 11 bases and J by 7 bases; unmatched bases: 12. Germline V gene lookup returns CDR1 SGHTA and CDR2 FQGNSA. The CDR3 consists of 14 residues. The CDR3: CASSVNRGPNEQFF. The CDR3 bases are TGTGCCTCCTCGGTGAACAGGGGGCCTAATGAGCAGTTCTTC.

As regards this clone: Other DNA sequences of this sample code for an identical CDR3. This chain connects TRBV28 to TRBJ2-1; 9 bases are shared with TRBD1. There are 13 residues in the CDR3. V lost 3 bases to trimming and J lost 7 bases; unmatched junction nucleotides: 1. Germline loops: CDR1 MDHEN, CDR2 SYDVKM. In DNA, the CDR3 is TGTGCCAGCAGTTTGACAGGGGGGAATGAGCAGTTCTTC. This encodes CASSLTGGNEQFF.

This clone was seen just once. Written as DNA, the CDR3 is TGTGCCAGCAGTTCGGGGTTCTCCTACGAGCAGTACTTC. Its protein product is CASSSGFSYEQYF. The chain couples TRBV28 to TRBJ2-7, with D perhaps matching TRBD2 (5 bases). The V end was cut by 4 bases, the J end by 0 bases, with 7 bases between. Per germline, CDR1 MDHEN and CDR2 SYDVKM. The CDR3 has 13 residues.

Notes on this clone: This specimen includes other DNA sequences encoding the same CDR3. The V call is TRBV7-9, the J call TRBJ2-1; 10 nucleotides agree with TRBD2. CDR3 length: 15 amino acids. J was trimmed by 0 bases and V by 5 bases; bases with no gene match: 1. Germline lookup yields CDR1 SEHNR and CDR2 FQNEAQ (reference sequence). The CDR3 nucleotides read TGTGCCAGCAGCCCTAGCGGGAGCTCCTACAATGAGCAGTTCTTC. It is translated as CASSPSGSSYNEQFF.

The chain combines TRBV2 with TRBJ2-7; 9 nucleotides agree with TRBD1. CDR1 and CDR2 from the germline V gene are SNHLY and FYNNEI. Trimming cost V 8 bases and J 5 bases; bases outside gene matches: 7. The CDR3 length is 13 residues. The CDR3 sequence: CASLGTGSHEQYF. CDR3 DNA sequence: TGTGCCAGCCTCGGGACAGGGTCCCACGAGCAGTACTTC.

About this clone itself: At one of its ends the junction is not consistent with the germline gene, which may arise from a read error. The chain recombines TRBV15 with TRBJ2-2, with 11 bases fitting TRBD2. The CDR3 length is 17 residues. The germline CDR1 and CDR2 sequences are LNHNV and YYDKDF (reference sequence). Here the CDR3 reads CATSRDHSGRVAGELFF. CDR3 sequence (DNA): TGTGCCACCAGCCGAGACCATAGCGGGAGGGTGGCCGGGGAGCTGTTTTTT.

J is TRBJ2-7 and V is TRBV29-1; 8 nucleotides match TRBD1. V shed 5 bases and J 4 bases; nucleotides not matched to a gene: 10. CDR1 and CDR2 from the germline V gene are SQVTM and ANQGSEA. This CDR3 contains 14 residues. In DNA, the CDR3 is TGCAGCGTTATACTGCGGACAGGGTTTTACGAGCAGTACTTC. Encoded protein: CSVILRTGFYEQYF.

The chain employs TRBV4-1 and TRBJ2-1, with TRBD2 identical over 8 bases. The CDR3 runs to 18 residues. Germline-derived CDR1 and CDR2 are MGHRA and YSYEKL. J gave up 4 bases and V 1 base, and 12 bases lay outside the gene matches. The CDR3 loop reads CASSQAPQLAATYNEQFF. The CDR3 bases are TGCGCCAGCAGCCAAGCCCCCCAACTAGCGGCCACATACAATGAGCAGTTCTTC.

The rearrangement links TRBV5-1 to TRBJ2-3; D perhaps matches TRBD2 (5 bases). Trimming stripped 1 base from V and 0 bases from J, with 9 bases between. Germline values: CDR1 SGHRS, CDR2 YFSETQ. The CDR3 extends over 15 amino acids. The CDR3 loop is CASSLQSGSTDTQYF. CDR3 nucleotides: TGCGCCAGCAGCTTGCAAAGCGGTAGCACAGATACGCAGTATTTT. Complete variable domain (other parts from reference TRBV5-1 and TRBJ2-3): KAGVTQTPRYLIKTRGQQVTLSCSPISGHRSVSWYQQTPGQGLQFLFEYFSETQRNKGNFPGRFSGRQFSNSRSEMNVSTLELGDSALYLCASSLQSGSTDTQYFGPGTRLTVL.

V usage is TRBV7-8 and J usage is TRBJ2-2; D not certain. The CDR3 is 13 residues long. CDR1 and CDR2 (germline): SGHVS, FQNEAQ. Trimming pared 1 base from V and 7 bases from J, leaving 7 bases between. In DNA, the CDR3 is TGTGCCAGCAGCTTAGGTCCGTTCGGGGAGCTGTTTTTT. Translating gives CASSLGPFGELFF. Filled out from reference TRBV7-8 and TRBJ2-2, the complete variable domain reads GAGVSQSPRYKVAKRGQDVALRCDPISGHVSLFWYQQALGQGPEFLTYFQNEAQLDKSGLPSDRFFAERPEGSVSTLKIQRTQQEDSAVYLCASSLGPFGELFFGEGSRLTVL.

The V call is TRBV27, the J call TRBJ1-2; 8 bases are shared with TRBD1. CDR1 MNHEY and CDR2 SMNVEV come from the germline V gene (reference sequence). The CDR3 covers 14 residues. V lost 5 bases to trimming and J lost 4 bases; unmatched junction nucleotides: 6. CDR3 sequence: CASSRRQGSYGYTF. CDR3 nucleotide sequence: TGTGCCAGCAGTCGCCGACAGGGGAGCTATGGCTACACCTTC.

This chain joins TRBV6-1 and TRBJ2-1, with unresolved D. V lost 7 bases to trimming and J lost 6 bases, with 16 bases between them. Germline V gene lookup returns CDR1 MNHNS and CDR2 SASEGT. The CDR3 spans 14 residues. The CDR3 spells CASNPQVGLNEQFF. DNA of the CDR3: TGTGCCAGCAACCCCCAGGTGGGCCTCAATGAGCAGTTCTTC.

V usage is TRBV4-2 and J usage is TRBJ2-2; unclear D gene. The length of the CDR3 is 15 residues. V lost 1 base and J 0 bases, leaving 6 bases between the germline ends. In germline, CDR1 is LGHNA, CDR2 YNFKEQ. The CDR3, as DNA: TGTGCCAGCAGCCAAGGTAGGGCGAACACCGGGGAGCTGTTTTTT. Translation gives CASSQGRANTGELFF.

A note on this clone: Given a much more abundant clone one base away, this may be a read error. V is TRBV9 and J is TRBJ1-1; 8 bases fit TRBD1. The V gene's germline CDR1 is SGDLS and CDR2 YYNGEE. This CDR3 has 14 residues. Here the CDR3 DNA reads TGTGCCAGCAGCGTTCAGGGGGCGCCGAATGAAGCTTCCTTT. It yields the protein CASSVQGAPNEASF.

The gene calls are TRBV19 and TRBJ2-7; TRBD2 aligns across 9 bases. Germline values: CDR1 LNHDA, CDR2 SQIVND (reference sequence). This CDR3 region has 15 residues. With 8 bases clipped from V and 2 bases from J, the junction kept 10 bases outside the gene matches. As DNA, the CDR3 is TGTGCCAGTGGTAGTGTGACTAGCGGCGCCTACGAGCAGTACTTC. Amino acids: CASGSVTSGAYEQYF.